This TCR beta chain was recovered during a study of CD8 T cells in ankylosing spondylitis. Quantitative barcoded 5'-RACE was used to prepare TCR beta libraries. TCRdb fed the 5' RACE reads into MiXCR, producing one record per CDR3 protein. This table holds roughly 400,000 distinct CDR3 sequences, 20% to 25% found once. Study-wide results and limits: According to the report, clones linked to the disease were significantly enriched in matched synovial fluid samples taken from ankylosing spondylitis patients. Within ankylosing spondylitis blood, a TCR beta motif made up of seven or eight highly homologous variants appeared to be characteristic.

This clonotype was seen just once. What it recognizes is unknown. There are 14 residues in the CDR3. From germline, CDR1 is LNHDA and CDR2 SQIVND (reference sequence). Trimming removed 7 bases at V and 7 bases at J, with 19 bases between. The specimen sequenced was blood, either unsorted or a sorted T cell fraction (not recorded which). The chain links TRBV19 to TRBJ1-1, with D possibly TRBD1 on 5 matching bases. This receptor was obtained from a male donor with ankylosing spondylitis. The CDR3 region has the DNA TGTGCCAGTACTCGCGGGACGTCGCTTCGTGAAGCTTTCTTT. Encoded protein: CASTRGTSLREAFF.